A single sample gave rise to the 22 T cell receptor beta chains below, sequenced in a study of CD8+CD57+ T cells in acquired aplastic anemia. Profiling of TCR beta VDJ combinations and CDR3 sequences used genomic DNA as template. TCRdb passed the reads through MiXCR, listing each CDR3 protein once. This sample has under 150,000 distinct CDR3 sequences, with 40% found just once. All patients picked for sequencing had shown, by flow cytometry, an expansion of CD8+CD57+ cells. What was sequenced was sorted CD4+, CD8+, or CD8+CD57+ T cells (not recorded which) from PBMCs. The receptors were gathered from a human donor with aplastic anemia.

This clonotype came up many times. The rearrangement joins TRBV5-1 to TRBJ1-1, with D possibly matching TRBD1 (5 bases). Germline lookup yields CDR1 SGHRS and CDR2 YFSETQ. The CDR3 runs 15 residues. The V end was cut by 3 bases, the J end by 4 bases, with 16 bases between. CDR3 residues: CASSSFKGKGTEAFF. CDR3 coding DNA: TGCGCCAGCAGCTCCTTTAAGGGGAAGGGCACTGAAGCTTTCTTT.

This clonotype was seen at least ten times. This chain uses TRBV4-1 with TRBJ1-1; tentative D call: TRBD1 (5 bases). Per germline, CDR1 MGHRA and CDR2 YSYEKL. V gave up 2 bases and J gave up 11 bases, with 15 bases separating them. This CDR3 is built from 13 residues. CDR3 nucleotide sequence: TGCGCCAGCAGCCAACTTGGGACGGGGATTGCTTTCTTT. Encoded protein: CASSQLGTGIAFF.

The chain has TRBV10-3 and TRBJ1-2; TRBD1 matches 7 bases. CDR3 size: 13 residues. Germline V gene lookup returns CDR1 ENHRY and CDR2 SYGVKD. Germline trimming cut 4 bases from V and 3 bases from J; bases unmatched to any gene: 2. CDR3 region: CAISAGTDYGYTF. The CDR3 DNA is TGTGCCATCAGTGCCGGGACAGACTATGGCTACACCTTC.

This clonotype was seen more than once but under ten times. The J gene is TRBJ2-7, the V gene TRBV3-1, with unresolved D. The germline V gene has CDR1 LGHDT and CDR2 YNNKEL (reference sequence). The CDR3 contains 14 residues. V lost 0 bases and J 4 bases, leaving 10 bases between the germline ends. The CDR3 is CASSQDNAFYEQYF. The CDR3, as DNA: TGTGCCAGCAGCCAAGATAACGCCTTTTACGAGCAGTACTTC.

About this clonotype: A clone one base away is much larger, so this may be a read error. The chain links TRBV5-1 to TRBJ1-1; D not certain. V was trimmed by 0 bases and J by 4 bases, leaving 10 bases between them. The CDR3 totals 14 residues. Per the germline V gene, CDR1 is SGHRS and CDR2 is YFSETQ. CDR3 protein: CASSLGPASTEAFF. CDR3 in DNA: TGCGCCAGCAGCTTGGGACCCGCGAGCACTGAAGCTTTCTTT.

This clonotype was recorded a few times. Since a much larger clone is just one base distant, this may be a read error. The V call is TRBV11-1, the J call TRBJ2-1; 10 bases fit TRBD2. This CDR3 has 15 amino acids. The junction had 7 bases not matched to a gene; V was cut back by 4 bases and J by 7 bases. Per the germline V gene, CDR1 is SGHAT and CDR2 is FQDESV (reference sequence). CDR3 DNA sequence: TGTGCCAGCAGCTGGGGAGCGGGGGGGCTTAATGAGCAGTTCTTC. Protein product: CASSWGAGGLNEQFF.

A remark on this clonotype: This sequence may be a read error, since a much larger clone differs from it by one base. V usage is TRBV5-8 and J usage is TRBJ1-1; 9 nucleotides match TRBD1. V lost 7 bases to trimming and J lost 1 base; unmatched junction nucleotides: 8. CDR1 is SGHTS and CDR2 is YDEGEE in the germline V gene. The CDR3 is 15 amino acids. In DNA, the CDR3 is TGTGCCAGCGGCATTGGGACAGGGAGGAACACTGAAGCTTTCTTT. Amino acids: CASGIGTGRNTEAFF. The full variable domain, in which reference TRBV5-8 and TRBJ1-1 provide the parts outside the CDR3, is EAGVTQSPTHLIKTRGQQATLRCSPISGHTSVYWYQQALGLGLQFLLWYDEGEERNRGNFPPRFSGRQFPNYSSELNVNALELEDSALYLCASGIGTGRNTEAFFGQGTRLTVV.

This clonotype was detected ten times or more. The chain joins TRBV4-2 to TRBJ2-7; D ambiguous. The V end was cut by 0 bases, the J end by 1 base, with 4 bases between. In germline, CDR1 is LGHNA, CDR2 YNFKEQ. The CDR3 loop spans 13 amino acids. The CDR3 region has the DNA TGTGCCAGCAGCCAAGAATCATCCTACGAGCAGTACTTC. It yields the protein CASSQESSYEQYF.

This clonotype was observed a handful of times. The chain links TRBV5-1 to TRBJ2-6; 9 bases map to TRBD1. The germline V gene has CDR1 SGHRS and CDR2 YFSETQ. The CDR3 sequence is 17 residues long. V was pared by 3 bases and J by 2 bases, with 6 bases of the junction left unmatched. The CDR3 DNA is TGCGCCAGCAGCTCCGGGACAGGGCTGGCTGGGGCCAACGTCCTGACTTTC. Translation gives CASSSGTGLAGANVLTF.

A remark on this clonotype: A read error is possible here, since a much larger clone lies one base away. The V and J genes are TRBV5-1 and TRBJ1-4; D is possibly TRBD1 (5 bases). Germline CDR1 SGHRS, CDR2 YFSETQ. This CDR3 is 15 amino acids long. The chain's CDR3 is CASSTQTATNERLFF. CDR3 sequence (DNA): TGCGCCAGCAGCACGCAGACAGCAACTAATGAAAGACTGTTTTTT.

A word on this clonotype: It may be a read error: a sequence one base away is much more abundant. The chain has TRBV5-1 and TRBJ2-5; D is possibly TRBD1 or TRBD2 (5 bases each). The length of the CDR3 is 14 residues. Germline lookup yields CDR1 SGHRS and CDR2 YFSETQ. The CDR3 sequence is CASSLGGSQEAQYF. The CDR3 nucleotides read TGCGCCAGCAGCTTGGGGGGGTCTCAAGAGGCCCAGTACTTC.

This clonotype was detected a few times. The chain combines TRBV5-1 with TRBJ1-1; perhaps TRBD1 as D (5 bases). CDR1 SGHRS and CDR2 YFSETQ come from the germline V gene. V lost 9 bases, J lost 0 bases, and 15 bases lay in between. This CDR3 has 14 amino acids. CDR3 coding DNA: TGCGCCACTGAAGAGGGGACCTTGAACACTGAAGCTTTCTTT. Translated, it gives CATEEGTLNTEAFF.

This chain links TRBV29-1 with TRBJ2-3; D assignment may be TRBD1 or TRBD2 (7 bases each). The germline CDR1 and CDR2 sequences are SQVTM and ANQGSEA. The CDR3 covers 15 residues. Trimming took 6 bases from V and 0 from J, leaving 16 bases between them. The CDR3: CSVLTGRDSTDTQYF. CDR3 nucleotides: TGCAGCGTGTTGACAGGGAGGGATAGCACAGATACGCAGTATTTT.

This clonotype showed up many times. The chain has TRBV2 and TRBJ1-2; 7 bases map to TRBD1. V dropped 2 bases and J dropped 8; count of bases not matched to a gene: 5. Germline CDR1 and CDR2: SNHLY and FYNNEI. This CDR3 contains 13 residues. Here the CDR3 DNA reads TGTGCCAGCAGTGAAAAGGGGGCAGAAGGCTACACCTTC. Protein: CASSEKGAEGYTF. The full variable domain, completed using reference TRBV2 and TRBJ1-2, is EPEVTQTPSHQVTQMGQEVILRCVPISNHLYFYWYRQILGQKVEFLVSFYNNEISEKSEIFDDQFSVERPDGSNFTLKIRSTKLEDSAMYFCASSEKGAEGYTFGSGTRLTVV.

This clonotype was seen at least ten times. The chain has TRBV10-2 and TRBJ2-5; D could derive from TRBD1 or TRBD2 (6 bases each). Trimming removed 11 bases from V and 1 base from J, with 14 bases in between. The germline V gene encodes CDR1 WSHSY and CDR2 SAAADI. The CDR3 has 13 amino acids. CDR3: CASGGRVQETQYF. The CDR3, as DNA: TGCGCCTCCGGGGGCAGGGTCCAAGAGACCCAGTACTTC.

In its sample, this clonotype was seen many times. The chain uses TRBV7-2 and TRBJ2-1; D could derive from TRBD1 or TRBD2 (5 bases each). Germline-derived CDR1 and CDR2 are SGHTA and FQGNSA. The CDR3 totals 15 residues. The V and J ends lost 4 bases and 4 bases respectively, with 14 bases between them. The CDR3, as DNA: TGTGCCAGCAGCTCCTTGTTTGGGGGATACAATGAGCAGTTCTTC. Protein sequence: CASSSLFGGYNEQFF. Complete variable domain (other parts from reference TRBV7-2 and TRBJ2-1): GAGVSQSPSNKVTEKGKDVELRCDPISGHTALYWYRQSLGQGLEFLIYFQGNSAPDKSGLPSDRFSAERTGGSVSTLTIQRTQQEDSAVYLCASSSLFGGYNEQFFGPGTRLTVL.

The chain joins TRBV4-2 to TRBJ2-1, with 8 bases fitting TRBD2. From germline, CDR1 is LGHNA and CDR2 YNFKEQ. The CDR3 is 21 residues long. With V trimmed by 1 base and J by 3 bases, 20 bases remained unmatched. The CDR3 spells CASSQACLQGSPSGGYNEQFF. The CDR3, as DNA: TGTGCCAGCAGCCAAGCCTGCTTGCAGGGGTCGCCGAGCGGGGGCTACAATGAGCAGTTCTTC.

This clonotype was seen many times. The V gene is TRBV7-2, the J gene TRBJ2-7; D may be TRBD1 or TRBD2 (5 bases each). V dropped 1 base and J dropped 5 bases, with 9 bases sitting between them. The CDR3 consists of 13 residues. Germline-derived CDR1 and CDR2 are SGHTA and FQGNSA. In DNA form, the CDR3 reads TGTGCCAGCAGCTTAGACGGGACCGACGAGCAGTACTTC. It codes for CASSLDGTDEQYF.

As concerns this clonotype: A much larger clone sits a single nucleotide away, making a read error possible. The chain carries TRBV19 and TRBJ2-2; no clear D. The germline CDR1 and CDR2 sequences are LNHDA and SQIVND (reference sequence). CDR3 length: 15 residues. CDR3 sequence (DNA): TGTGCTTCATCGGAAAGCTGGCCGGGCACCGGGGAGCTGTTTTTT. Translating gives CASSESWPGTGELFF.

This clonotype showed up many times. The chain recombines TRBV7-9 with TRBJ2-5, with 11 bases fitting TRBD2. V lost 10 bases and J lost 5; bases outside the gene matches: 9. The CDR3 runs to 14 residues. Germline CDR1 is SEHNR and CDR2 is FQNEAQ (reference sequence). The CDR3 sequence is CAIPLAGDRETQYF. As DNA, the CDR3 is TGTGCCATCCCACTAGCGGGGGACAGGGAGACCCAGTACTTC.

At least ten counts were recorded for this clonotype. This rearrangement joins TRBV6-1 to TRBJ2-7, with D unresolved. From germline, CDR1 is MNHNS and CDR2 SASEGT. V was pared by 5 bases and J by 5 bases, with 16 bases between. This CDR3 region has 14 residues. The CDR3 nucleotides read TGTGCCAGCAGTCGGCCAAAGGTATCTGACGAGCAGTACTTC. Translated, it gives CASSRPKVSDEQYF.

V and J are TRBV10-2 and TRBJ1-2; D unclear. V was shortened by 2 bases and J by 0 bases, with 10 bases between the two germline ends. The length of the CDR3 is 15 residues. The V gene's germline CDR1 is WSHSY and CDR2 SAAADI. In nucleotides, the CDR3 is TGCGCCAGCAGTGAGATTGGGCCGGCTAACTATGGCTACACCTTC. It is translated as CASSEIGPANYGYTF.